These 21 T cell receptor beta chains were sequenced from one sample in a study of cytomegalovirus exposure and HLA in healthy donors. Primers for the PCR totalled 60 Vbeta and 13 Jbeta. Generated by immunoSEQ multiplex PCR, the TCRdb table keeps only in-frame clones and is missing some. The repertoire holds more than 150,000 clones, with about three quarters as singletons. Sequenced: PBMCs. The origin of the receptors is a man between 50 and 59 years old in good health and CMV-seropositive.

The CDR3 nucleotides are TGTGCCAGCAGTTTATCCAGGGTCTCCTATAATTCACCCCTCCACTTT. Encoded protein: CASSLSRVSYNSPLHF. The chain has TRBV27 and TRBJ1-6; perhaps TRBD1 as D (5 bases). Trimming pared 0 bases from V and 0 bases from J, leaving 6 bases between. Germline CDR1 is MNHEY and CDR2 is SMNVEV (reference sequence). The CDR3 loop spans 16 amino acids.

The chain has TRBV5-1 and TRBJ1-2, with a tentative D call TRBD1 (6 bases). The CDR3 is 15 amino acids. The germline V and J ends were trimmed by 0 bases and 8 bases, with 17 bases remaining between them. Germline lookup yields CDR1 SGHRS and CDR2 YFSETQ. In DNA, the CDR3 is TGCGCCAGCAGCTTGGCCTCTACGGGGGGCTTGGGCTACACCTTC. This encodes CASSLASTGGLGYTF.

This chain joins TRBV19 and TRBJ2-7; 8 bases are shared with TRBD1. The trim removed 4 bases at V and 4 bases at J, leaving 9 bases unmatched. CDR1 and CDR2 from the germline V gene are LNHDA and SQIVND (reference sequence). The CDR3 loop spans 15 amino acids. CDR3 nucleotides: TGTGCCAGTAGTACCCAGGGGGCGAGTGGGTACGAGCAGTACTTC. Protein product: CASSTQGASGYEQYF. Complete variable domain (other parts from reference TRBV19 and TRBJ2-7): DGGITQSPKYLFRKEGQNVTLSCEQNLNHDAMYWYRQDPGQGLRLIYYSQIVNDFQKGDIAEGYSVSREKKESFPLTVTSAQKNPTAFYLCASSTQGASGYEQYFGPGTRLTVT.

This chain uses TRBV2 with TRBJ1-5, with D maybe TRBD1 (5 bases). Germline CDR1 and CDR2: SNHLY and FYNNEI. The CDR3 consists of 15 residues. The V and J ends lost 4 bases and 7 bases respectively, with 17 bases between them. The CDR3 spells CASSVLGGGDQPQHF. The DNA for the CDR3 is TGTGCCAGCAGTGTGTTGGGGGGAGGAGACCAGCCCCAGCATTTT.

In this sample, this clone turned up many times. The rearrangement joins TRBV7-9 to TRBJ1-5; D is uncertain. Trimming cost V 4 bases and J 7 bases, with 8 bases left between them. CDR3 length: 12 residues. Germline V gene lookup returns CDR1 SEHNR and CDR2 FQNEAQ (reference sequence). In nucleotides, the CDR3 is TGTGCCAGCAGCTACGATGAGCAGCCCCAGCATTTT. It yields the protein CASSYDEQPQHF.

V and J are TRBV6-5 and TRBJ1-2; TRBD1 might be the D (5 bases). Looked up from germline, CDR1 is MNHEY and CDR2 is SVGAGI. The length of the CDR3 is 11 residues. V was trimmed by 2 bases and J by 14 bases, leaving 12 bases between them. The CDR3 spells CASSYGGTSTF. CDR3 coding DNA: TGTGCCAGCAGTTACGGAGGGACGTCAACCTTC.

The rearrangement uses TRBV4-2 and TRBJ2-7; TRBD1 aligns across 9 bases. Per germline, CDR1 LGHNA and CDR2 YNFKEQ. Trimming took 2 bases from V and 4 from J; bases not matched to a gene: 6. The CDR3 contains 15 residues. Here the CDR3 DNA reads TGTGCCAGCAGCCAATCGACAGGGGGTCGGTACGAGCAGTACTTC. It yields the protein CASSQSTGGRYEQYF.

The V and J genes are TRBV5-1 and TRBJ2-6, with 9 bases that match TRBD1. In germline, CDR1 is SGHRS, CDR2 YFSETQ. The CDR3 extends over 17 amino acids. V lost 7 bases to trimming and J lost 0 bases; unmatched junction nucleotides: 8. The CDR3 protein is CASAGQGFSSGANVLTF. The CDR3 region has the DNA TGCGCCAGCGCCGGACAGGGGTTCTCCTCTGGGGCCAACGTCCTGACTTTC. The whole variable domain, filled in from reference TRBV5-1 and TRBJ2-6, reads KAGVTQTPRYLIKTRGQQVTLSCSPISGHRSVSWYQQTPGQGLQFLFEYFSETQRNKGNFPGRFSGRQFSNSRSEMNVSTLELGDSALYLCASAGQGFSSGANVLTFGAGSRLTVL.

This clone was observed a handful of times. V usage is TRBV28 and J usage is TRBJ1-1; D ambiguous. CDR1 is MDHEN and CDR2 is SYDVKM in the germline V gene. CDR3 length equals 14 residues. Trimming stripped 3 bases from V and 11 bases from J, with 19 bases between. CDR3 nucleotide sequence: TGTGCCAGCAGTTTGTACAGTTACCCGGTCCGGGCTTTCTTT. Translated, it gives CASSLYSYPVRAFF.

CDR3: CADSSGNTIYF. CDR3 bases: TGTGCGGACAGCTCTGGAAACACCATATATTTT. The V and J genes are TRBV7-9 and TRBJ1-3; possible D gene TRBD1, 6 bases. The CDR3 length is 11 residues. Looked up from germline, CDR1 is SEHNR and CDR2 is FQNEAQ (reference sequence).

This chain connects TRBV5-1 to TRBJ2-1; tentative D call: TRBD2 (5 bases). The germline V gene encodes CDR1 SGHRS and CDR2 YFSETQ. CDR3 size: 15 residues. Trimming stripped 4 bases from V and 5 bases from J, with 16 bases between. The CDR3 region has the DNA TGCGCCAGCAGCAAAGATAGCGTCAGTAACAATGAGCAGTTCTTC. Its translation is CASSKDSVSNNEQFF.

The table lists this clone with a few counts. The genes are TRBV11-1 and TRBJ2-1, with TRBD1 matching over 8 bases. The CDR3 length is 16 residues. V lost 5 bases to trimming and J lost 4 bases; unmatched junction nucleotides: 10. CDR1 and CDR2 from the germline V gene are SGHAT and FQDESV (reference sequence). CDR3 DNA: TGTGCCAGCAGCCCCAGACAGGGGAGCTTATACAATGAGCAGTTCTTC. This encodes CASSPRQGSLYNEQFF.

The CDR3 bases are TGTGCCAGCAGTTGGCACAGAGTTGGCACTGAAGCTTTCTTT. This codes for CASSWHRVGTEAFF. The V gene is TRBV6-5, the J gene TRBJ1-1, with D uncertain. In germline, CDR1 is MNHEY, CDR2 SVGAGI. This CDR3 contains 14 residues. V shed 4 bases and J shed 4 bases, with 13 bases lying between them.

This chain joins TRBV7-2 and TRBJ2-5; a weak D match, TRBD1 (5 bases). Trimming took 3 bases from V and 4 from J, leaving 9 bases between them. Germline loops: CDR1 SGHTA, CDR2 FQGNSA. The CDR3 loop spans 13 amino acids. Here the CDR3 reads CASSFNRRETQYF. The CDR3 region has the DNA TGTGCCAGCAGCTTTAACAGGCGAGAGACCCAGTACTTC.

The chain uses TRBV19 and TRBJ2-5; the D gene is possibly TRBD2 (5 bases). The V gene lost 3 bases and the J gene lost 1 base, with 9 bases spanning the gap. Looked up from germline, CDR1 is LNHDA and CDR2 is SQIVND (reference sequence). CDR3 length: 14 amino acids. CDR3 in amino acids: CASSISAVQETQYF. The CDR3 bases are TGTGCCAGTAGTATTTCAGCGGTCCAAGAGACCCAGTACTTC.

The chain recombines TRBV27 with TRBJ1-2; maybe TRBD1 (6 bases). The CDR3 totals 15 residues. Trimming cost V 5 bases and J 8 bases, with 21 bases left between them. Germline V gives CDR1 MNHEY, CDR2 SMNVEV (reference sequence). This CDR3 is CASSPYREHRDGYTF. For the CDR3, the DNA is TGTGCCAGCAGTCCCTACAGGGAGCACCGCGACGGCTACACCTTC.

This clone showed up just a few times. The chain employs TRBV4-2 and TRBJ2-1; TRBD1 matches 9 bases. Losses at the gene ends were 2 bases for V and 5 bases for J; bases not matched to a gene: 10. Germline V gene sequence: CDR1 LGHNA, CDR2 YNFKEQ. The CDR3 consists of 17 residues. CDR3 in DNA: TGTGCCAGCAGCCAATTCTCCGGGACAGGGCTCAACAATGAGCAGTTCTTC. The encoded protein is CASSQFSGTGLNNEQFF.

This chain joins TRBV6-5 and TRBJ1-1; D not resolved. The CDR3 is 14 residues long. V lost 6 bases and J lost 0, with 11 bases in between. Germline V gene lookup returns CDR1 MNHEY and CDR2 SVGAGI. The CDR3 spells CASSPTGLNTEAFF. In DNA, the CDR3 is TGTGCCAGCAGCCCTACTGGTTTGAACACTGAAGCTTTCTTT.

The chain uses TRBV5-4 and TRBJ2-7; 10 bases fit TRBD1. The CDR3 consists of 14 residues. With 5 bases clipped from V and 6 bases from J, the junction kept 8 bases outside the gene matches. Germline CDR1 is SGHNT and CDR2 is YYREEE (reference sequence). CDR3 DNA: TGTGCCAGCAGTGTACCGGGACAGGGGACCGAGCAGTACTTC. This sequence encodes CASSVPGQGTEQYF.

This clone was detected once. The chain has TRBV7-9 and TRBJ1-2; 7 bases fit TRBD1. The CDR3 covers 13 residues. Per the germline V gene, CDR1 is SEHNR and CDR2 is FQNEAQ (reference sequence). V lost 5 bases and J lost 4; bases outside the gene matches: 4. In DNA, the CDR3 is TGTGCCAGCAGCCCGGACAGGACCTATGGCTACACCTTC. This codes for CASSPDRTYGYTF.

The chain recombines TRBV19 with TRBJ1-2; the D gene is possibly TRBD1 (6 bases). Trimming took off 7 bases at V and 0 bases at J, with 12 bases between the two ends. The CDR3 is 14 residues long. CDR1 and CDR2 from the germline V gene are LNHDA and SQIVND (reference sequence). CDR3 sequence reads: CASTRTVANYGYTF. CDR3 in DNA: TGTGCCAGTACCCGGACAGTAGCTAACTATGGCTACACCTTC.